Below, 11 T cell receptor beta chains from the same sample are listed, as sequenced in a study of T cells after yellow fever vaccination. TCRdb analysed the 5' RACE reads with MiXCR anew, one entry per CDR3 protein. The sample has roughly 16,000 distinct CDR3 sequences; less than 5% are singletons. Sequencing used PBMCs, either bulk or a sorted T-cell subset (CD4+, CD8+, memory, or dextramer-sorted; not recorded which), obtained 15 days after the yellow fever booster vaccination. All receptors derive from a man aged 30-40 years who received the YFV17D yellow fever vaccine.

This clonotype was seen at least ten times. The CDR3 reads CSVSGGRAYNEQFF. For the CDR3, the DNA is TGCAGCGTTAGTGGCGGCCGGGCTTACAATGAGCAGTTCTTC. The chain combines TRBV29-1 with TRBJ2-1; no clear D. Germline V gives CDR1 SQVTM, CDR2 ANQGSEA. V lost 5 bases and J lost 4, with 15 bases in between. CDR3 length: 14 amino acids.

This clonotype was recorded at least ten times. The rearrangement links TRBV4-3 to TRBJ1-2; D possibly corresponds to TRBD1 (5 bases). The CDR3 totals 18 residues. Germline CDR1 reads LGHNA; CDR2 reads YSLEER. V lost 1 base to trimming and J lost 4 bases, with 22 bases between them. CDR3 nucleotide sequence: TGCGCCAGCAGCCAAGTTAATCGGAAAGTGACAGCGCGCTATGGCTACACCTTC. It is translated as CASSQVNRKVTARYGYTF.

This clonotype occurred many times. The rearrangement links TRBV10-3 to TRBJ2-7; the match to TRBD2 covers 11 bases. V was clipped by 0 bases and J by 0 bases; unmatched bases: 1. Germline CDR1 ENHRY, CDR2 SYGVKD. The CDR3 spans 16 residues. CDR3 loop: CAISESGLAVSYEQYF. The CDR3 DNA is TGTGCCATCAGTGAGTCGGGACTAGCGGTCTCCTACGAGCAGTACTTC.

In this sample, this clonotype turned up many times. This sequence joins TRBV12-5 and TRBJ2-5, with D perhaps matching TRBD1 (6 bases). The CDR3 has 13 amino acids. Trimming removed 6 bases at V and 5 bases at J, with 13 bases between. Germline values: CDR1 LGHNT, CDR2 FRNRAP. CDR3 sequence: CASGQGLRETQYF. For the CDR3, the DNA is TGTGCTAGTGGACAGGGCTTGAGGGAGACCCAGTACTTC. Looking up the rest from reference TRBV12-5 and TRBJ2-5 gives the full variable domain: DARVTQTPRHKVTEMGQEVTMRCQPILGHNTVFWYRQTMMQGLELLAYFRNRAPLDDSGMPKDRFSAEMPDATLATLKIQPSEPRDSAVYFCASGQGLRETQYFGPGTRLLVL.

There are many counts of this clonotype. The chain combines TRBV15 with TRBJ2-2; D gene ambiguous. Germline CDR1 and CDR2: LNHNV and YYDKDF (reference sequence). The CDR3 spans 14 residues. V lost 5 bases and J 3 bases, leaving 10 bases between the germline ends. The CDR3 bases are TGTGCCACCAGCTCCCGACGAGACACCGGGGAGCTGTTTTTT. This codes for CATSSRRDTGELFF. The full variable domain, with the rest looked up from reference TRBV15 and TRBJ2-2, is DAMVIQNPRYQVTQFGKPVTLSCSQTLNHNVMYWYQQKSSQAPKLLFHYYDKDFNNEADTPDNFQSRRPNTSFCFLDIRSPGLGDTAMYLCATSSRRDTGELFFGEGSRLTVL.

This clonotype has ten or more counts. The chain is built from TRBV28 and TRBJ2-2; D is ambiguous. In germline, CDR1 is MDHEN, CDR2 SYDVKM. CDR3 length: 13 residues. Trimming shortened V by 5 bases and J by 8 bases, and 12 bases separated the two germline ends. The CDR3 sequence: CASSPYAGGELFF. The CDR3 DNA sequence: TGTGCCAGCAGTCCTTATGCTGGTGGGGAGCTGTTTTTT.

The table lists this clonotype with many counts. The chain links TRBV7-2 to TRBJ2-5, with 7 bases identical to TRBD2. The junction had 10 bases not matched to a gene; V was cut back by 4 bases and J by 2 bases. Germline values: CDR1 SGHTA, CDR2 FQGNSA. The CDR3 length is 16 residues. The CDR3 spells CASSSLYSGLQETQYF. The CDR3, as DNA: TGTGCCAGCAGCTCCCTGTATAGCGGGCTACAAGAGACCCAGTACTTC. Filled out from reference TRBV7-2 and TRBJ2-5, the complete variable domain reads GAGVSQSPSNKVTEKGKDVELRCDPISGHTALYWYRQSLGQGLEFLIYFQGNSAPDKSGLPSDRFSAERTGGSVSTLTIQRTQQEDSAVYLCASSSLYSGLQETQYFGPGTRLLVL.

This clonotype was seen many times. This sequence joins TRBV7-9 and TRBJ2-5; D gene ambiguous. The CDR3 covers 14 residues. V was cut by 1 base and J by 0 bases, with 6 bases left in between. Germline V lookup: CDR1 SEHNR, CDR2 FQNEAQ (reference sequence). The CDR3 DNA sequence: TGTGCCAGCAGCTTAGGGACGCACCAAGAGACCCAGTACTTC. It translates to CASSLGTHQETQYF.

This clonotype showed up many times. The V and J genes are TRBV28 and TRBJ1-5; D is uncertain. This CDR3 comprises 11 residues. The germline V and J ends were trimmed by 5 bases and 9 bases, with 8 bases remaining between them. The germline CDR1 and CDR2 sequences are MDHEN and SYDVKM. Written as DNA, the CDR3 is TGTGCCAGCAGTAGACTAGGGCCCCAGCATTTT. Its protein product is CASSRLGPQHF.

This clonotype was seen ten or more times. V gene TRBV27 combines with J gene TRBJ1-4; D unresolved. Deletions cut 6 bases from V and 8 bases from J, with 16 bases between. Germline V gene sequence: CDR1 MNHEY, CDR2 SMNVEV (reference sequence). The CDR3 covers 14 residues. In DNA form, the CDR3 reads TGTGCCAGCAGCTTCTGGTCCTTGGGGGAAAAACTGTTTTTT. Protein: CASSFWSLGEKLFF.

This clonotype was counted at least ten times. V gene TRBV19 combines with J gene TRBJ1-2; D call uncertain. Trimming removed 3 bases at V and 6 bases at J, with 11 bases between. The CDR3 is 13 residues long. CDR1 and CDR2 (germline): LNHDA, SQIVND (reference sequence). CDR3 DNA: TGTGCCAGTAGTATGTCGGGGTTGAATGGCTACACCTTC. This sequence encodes CASSMSGLNGYTF.